These T cell receptor beta chains were read from a single sample in a study of blood T cell repertoires in COVID-19. Sequenced by immunoSEQ multiplex PCR; TCRdb stores in-frame clones only, minus some. The top ten hold roughly 7% of the sample, which has about 59,000 clones, around 84% seen once. Sample: peripheral blood. All receptors derive from a man aged 55-75 years with acute or convalescent COVID-19. Each CDR3 is given with its conserved first and last residue. The D gene is left open where the match is weak. A row's size may be missing; if present it is once, few, many or a size class.

>-|TRBJ1-3|-|TRBV18
TGTGCCAGCTCACCAAACGGAGATGGAAACACCATATATTTT
CASSPNGDGNTIYF
>-|TRBJ1-2|-|TRBV6-6
TGTGCCAGCAGTTACTCCAGGGCTGGCTACACCTTC
CASSYSRAGYTF
>-|TRBJ2-6|TRBD1|TRBV3-1/TRBV3-2
TGTGCCAGCAGCCAAGCGGACAGGGGAGCCGGGGCCAACGTCCTGACTTTC
CASSQADRGAGANVLTF
>-|TRBJ2-3|-|TRBV29-1
TGCAGCGTCTGGGGGGACGGGACAGATACGCAGTATTTT
CSVWGDGTDTQYF
>-|TRBJ1-3|TRBD1|TRBV11-3
TGTGCCAGCAGCCTCGACAGGGTCTCCACTGGAAACACCATATATTTT
CASSLDRVSTGNTIYF
>-|TRBJ1-1|-|TRBV23-1
TGCGCCAGCAGTCAAGGCAGTGACACTGAAGCTTTCTTT
CASSQGSDTEAFF
>-|TRBJ2-7|-|TRBV25-1
TGTGCCAGCAGTAAAGGGCGGGAATTCGACGAGCAGTACTTC
CASSKGREFDEQYF
>-|TRBJ2-3|-|TRBV12-3/TRBV12-4
TGTGCCAGCAGTCTAACGCGGGATACGCAGTATTTT
CASSLTRDTQYF
>-|TRBJ2-5|-|TRBV4-1
TGCGCCAGCAGCCAAGATCAGGGGCAAGAGACCCAGTACTTC
CASSQDQGQETQYF
>-|TRBJ1-1|TRBD1|TRBV10-3
TGTGCCATCAGAGGAGACAGGGGGCGGGACACTGAAGCTTTCTTT
CAIRGDRGRDTEAFF
>-|TRBJ2-1|TRBD1|TRBV6-1
TGTGCCAGCAGTGACATGAGGACAGGGGTGGGCGATGAGCAGTTCTTC
CASSDMRTGVGDEQFF
>-|TRBJ2-2|-|TRBV29-1
TGCAGCGTTGAAGAAATCGGGTCCGGGGAGCTGTTTTTT
CSVEEIGSGELFF
>-|TRBJ2-1|-|TRBV7-8
TGTGCCAGCAGCTTAGACGGGGGGCTCTTCAATGAGCAGTTCTTC
CASSLDGGLFNEQFF
>-|TRBJ2-1|TRBD2|TRBV5-5
TGTGCCAGCAGCTTTCTTCCAGCGGGGGACTCCTACAATGAGCAGTTCTTC
CASSFLPAGDSYNEQFF
>-|TRBJ2-3|-|TRBV3-1/TRBV3-2
TGTGCCAGCAGCCAAGCCCGGGGCACAGATACGCAGTATTTT
CASSQARGTDTQYF
>-|TRBJ1-1|TRBD1|TRBV27
TGTGCCAGCAGTCCCGACAGGGGGCGGAACACTGAAGCTTTCTTT
CASSPDRGRNTEAFF
>-|TRBJ1-6|-|TRBV7-2
TGTGCCAGCAACCCAGACTGGAGCTCCTATAATTCACCCCTCCACTTT
CASNPDWSSYNSPLHF
>few|TRBJ1-4|TRBD1|TRBV11-2
TGTGCCAGCAGCTTAGCCATACAGGGGGCGCTTAATGAAAAACTGTTTTTT
CASSLAIQGALNEKLFF
>few|TRBJ1-5|TRBD1|TRBV5-5
TGTGCCAGCAGCTTGCAAGGGGGCGCCTTTCAGCCCCAGCATTTT
CASSLQGGAFQPQHF
>few|TRBJ1-1|-|TRBV16
TGTGCCAGCAGCCGGTCCGGGAAGCTGGGCACTGAAGCTTTCTTT
CASSRSGKLGTEAFF
>-|TRBJ2-3|-|TRBV3-1/TRBV3-2
TGTGCCAGCAGACTAGGGTCAGATACGCAGTATTTT
CASRLGSDTQYF
>-|TRBJ1-2|-|TRBV6-5
TGTGCCAGCAGACCGACGGGAAAGTATGGCTACACCTTC
CASRPTGKYGYTF
>-|TRBJ1-4|-|TRBV5-6
TGTGCCAGCAGCTTGTATTTGGCGGAAAGGACTAATGAAAAACTGTTTTTT
CASSLYLAERTNEKLFF
>-|TRBJ2-7|TRBD2|TRBV28
TGTGCCAGCAGTCCCCTGCTCGGTAGCGGGGGGGTCGAGCAGTACTTC
CASSPLLGSGGVEQYF
>-|TRBJ1-6|-|TRBV30
TGTGCCTGGAGGGAAGTCCAGGGTGGTTCACCCCTCCACTTT
CAWREVQGGSPLHF
>-|TRBJ2-7|-|TRBV6-5
TGTGCCAGCAGGGCCTGGGGGGATGCCGAGCAGTACTTC
CASRAWGDAEQYF
>-|TRBJ1-3|TRBD1|TRBV9
TGTGCCAGCAGCGGGGACAGATTAAGGACCTCTGGAAACACCATATATTTT
CASSGDRLRTSGNTIYF
>few|TRBJ1-2|-|TRBV24-1
TGTGCCACCAGTGCCTCTGACATCTATGGCTACACCTTC
CATSASDIYGYTF
>-|TRBJ1-2|-|TRBV28
TGTGCCAGCGGAGGAGGGCTAGGCTACACCTTC
CASGGGLGYTF